This entry lists 32 T cell receptor beta chains sequenced from one sample in a study of T-cell reconstitution after alpha-beta-depleted transplantation in children. The antigens for these receptors are not known. The study's findings and limits: Newly made T cells mostly supplied T-cell counts and diversity one year after transplant.

A TCRbeta library incorporating unique molecular identifiers was prepared. TCRdb reprocessed the PCR reads with MiXCR, giving one entry per CDR3 protein. The table has approximately 300,000 distinct CDR3 sequences, around 7.1% seen once. The specimen comprised peripheral blood, sampled 360 days after TCRalphabeta/CD19-depleted stem cell transplant. Source of these receptors: a female patient aged 2-10 years who had a stem cell transplant for Fanconi anemia, so the T cells may come from the graft donor.

The chain links TRBV3-1 to TRBJ1-3, with D possibly matching TRBD1 (6 bases). The CDR3 covers 16 residues. The V and J ends lost 4 bases and 0 bases respectively, with 13 bases between them. CDR1 is LGHDT, CDR2 YNNKEL, per germline (reference sequence). This CDR3 reads CASSPMGGYSGNTIYF. In DNA form, the CDR3 reads TGTGCCAGCAGCCCCATGGGGGGCTACTCTGGAAACACCATATATTTT.

This clonotype was seen repeatedly, ten times or more. The chain joins TRBV7-6 to TRBJ1-1; D is possibly TRBD1 (5 bases). The CDR3 is made up of 14 amino acids. V was cut by 5 bases and J by 7 bases, with 17 bases left in between. Germline-derived CDR1 and CDR2 are SGHVS and FNYEAQ. The CDR3 DNA follows: TGTGCCAGCAGCCCGCTGATCGGGGCCAGTGAAGCTTTCTTT. Its protein product is CASSPLIGASEAFF.

The sample holds many counts of this clonotype. The chain joins TRBV4-1 to TRBJ2-7; 9 nucleotides agree with TRBD2. The germline CDR1 and CDR2 sequences are MGHRA and YSYEKL. The length of the CDR3 is 16 residues. J lost 6 bases, V lost 6 bases, and 15 bases had no gene match. The CDR3 loop reads CASRGSASGMYVEQYF. As DNA, the CDR3 is TGCGCCAGCAGGGGTTCGGCTAGCGGGATGTATGTCGAGCAGTACTTC.

This clonotype has ten or more counts. The chain recombines TRBV7-9 with TRBJ1-3; 11 nucleotides line up with TRBD1. Trimming took 8 bases from V and 2 from J; bases not matched to a gene: 11. From germline, CDR1 is SEHNR and CDR2 FQNEAQ (reference sequence). This CDR3 has 17 residues. The CDR3 protein is CASSGTGGRQAGNTIYF. The CDR3 DNA reads as TGTGCCAGCTCAGGGACAGGGGGGAGACAAGCTGGAAACACCATATATTTT.

This clonotype was recorded a few times. V is TRBV6-5 and J is TRBJ1-1; no clear D gene. The CDR3 sequence is 14 residues long. CDR1 and CDR2 (germline): MNHEY, SVGAGI. Trimming stripped 2 bases from V and 1 base from J, with 8 bases between. CDR3 sequence (DNA): TGTGCCAGCAGTTACGGTCCCACGAACACTGAAGCTTTCTTT. This codes for CASSYGPTNTEAFF.

This CDR3 reads CATSDFSGELFF. For the CDR3, the DNA is TGTGCCACCAGTGATTTCTCCGGGGAGCTGTTTTTT. The V and J genes are TRBV24-1 and TRBJ2-2; no definite D call. CDR3 length: 12 amino acids. In germline, CDR1 is KGHDR, CDR2 SFDVKD. V was clipped by 1 base and J by 6 bases, with 2 bases between them.

As regards this clonotype: This may arise from a read error, as a much more abundant clone is one base away. The chain combines TRBV11-2 with TRBJ2-3; no reliable D call. This CDR3 contains 13 residues. The V end lost 5 bases, the J end lost 4 bases, and 10 bases lay between the germline ends. In germline, CDR1 is SGHAT, CDR2 FQNNGV. CDR3 residues: CASSPPAPDTQYF. The CDR3 DNA follows: TGTGCCAGCAGCCCCCCGGCCCCAGATACGCAGTATTTT. Full variable domain (remainder filled in from reference TRBV11-2 and TRBJ2-3): EAGVAQSPRYKIIEKRQSVAFWCNPISGHATLYWYQQILGQGPKLLIQFQNNGVVDDSQLPKDRFSAERLKGVDSTLKIQPAKLEDSAVYLCASSPPAPDTQYFGPGTRLTVL.

This clonotype was observed a few times. The gene calls are TRBV2 and TRBJ1-2; weak D call: TRBD1 (5 bases). V lost 0 bases and J lost 5, with 13 bases in between. The germline V gene encodes CDR1 SNHLY and CDR2 FYNNEI. This CDR3 region has 15 residues. The CDR3 protein is CASSEALTVRYGYTF. The CDR3 coding sequence is TGTGCCAGCAGTGAAGCGTTGACAGTAAGATATGGCTACACCTTC.

This clonotype was seen many times. V gene TRBV12-3 or TRBV12-4 combines with J gene TRBJ1-5, with unresolved D. The CDR3 is 12 residues long. Trimming stripped 5 bases from V and 3 bases from J, with 5 bases between. CDR3 coding DNA: TGTGCCAGCAGTGCTGACAATCAGCCCCAGCATTTT. Residues: CASSADNQPQHF.

This clonotype was seen many times. V usage is TRBV7-3 and J usage is TRBJ2-1; tentatively, D is TRBD2 (5 bases). Germline loops: CDR1 SGHTA, CDR2 FQGTGA. The ends were cut back, 1 base at V and 8 bases at J, with 9 bases in the middle. There are 13 residues in the CDR3. The CDR3 nucleotides read TGTGCCAGCAGCTTAAGGCTAGCCGATGAGCAGTTCTTC. As protein: CASSLRLADEQFF.

The chain couples TRBV15 to TRBJ1-2, with 10 bases lining up with TRBD1. The CDR3 sequence is 15 residues long. Germline assignment: CDR1 LNHNV and CDR2 YYDKDF (reference sequence). Germline trimming cut 3 bases from V and 4 bases from J; bases unmatched to any gene: 5. In nucleotides, the CDR3 is TGTGCCACCAGCAGTCCTGACAGGGGGCTCTATGGCTACACCTTC. Its protein is CATSSPDRGLYGYTF.

This clonotype came up many times. V gene TRBV5-1 combines with J gene TRBJ2-5; 10 bases are a match to TRBD1. This CDR3 spans 15 amino acids. V shed 2 bases, J shed 3 bases, and the junction held 4 bases outside the gene matches. Per germline, CDR1 SGHRS and CDR2 YFSETQ. CDR3 in DNA: TGCGCCAGCAGCTTTGCCGGGACAGGGGAAGAGACCCAGTACTTC. This codes for CASSFAGTGEETQYF. The full variable domain, its missing parts supplied by reference TRBV5-1 and TRBJ2-5, is KAGVTQTPRYLIKTRGQQVTLSCSPISGHRSVSWYQQTPGQGLQFLFEYFSETQRNKGNFPGRFSGRQFSNSRSEMNVSTLELGDSALYLCASSFAGTGEETQYFGPGTRLLVL.

The chain carries TRBV7-7 and TRBJ1-4; D perhaps matches TRBD1 (5 bases). Trimming pared 6 bases from V and 5 bases from J, leaving 19 bases between. Germline V gene sequence: CDR1 SSHAT, CDR2 FNYEAQ (reference sequence). The CDR3 runs 16 residues. In nucleotides, the CDR3 is TGTGCCAGCAGTATCTTACAGGCGGTTAAGAATGAAAAACTGTTTTTT. It translates to CASSILQAVKNEKLFF.

This clonotype was observed many times. The V call is TRBV29-1, the J call TRBJ2-7, with 8 bases aligning to TRBD2. This CDR3 spans 12 amino acids. Per the germline V gene, CDR1 is SQVTM and CDR2 is ANQGSEA. V trimming: 3 bases; J trimming: 7 bases; junction bases outside the gene matches: 5. CDR3 sequence: CSVDIGTREQYF. CDR3 bases: TGCAGCGTTGACATAGGGACTAGAGAGCAGTACTTC.

This clonotype was found many times. The V call is TRBV10-3, the J call TRBJ2-1; 7 bases are a match to TRBD1. The CDR3 contains 16 residues. Germline-derived CDR1 and CDR2 are ENHRY and SYGVKD. Trimming cost V 11 bases and J 7 bases; bases outside gene matches: 20. CDR3 sequence reads: CASEGATRYGVNEQFF. Written as DNA, the CDR3 is TGTGCCTCAGAGGGGGCGACGAGATACGGTGTGAATGAGCAGTTCTTC.

V gene TRBV27 combines with J gene TRBJ2-7, with D tentatively TRBD2 (5 bases). Deletions cut 4 bases from V and 3 bases from J, with 10 bases between. Germline CDR1 reads MNHEY; CDR2 reads SMNVEV (reference sequence). The CDR3 length is 13 residues. Here the CDR3 reads CASSSAVGYEQYF. CDR3 nucleotide sequence: TGTGCCAGCAGTTCAGCGGTGGGCTACGAGCAGTACTTC.

This clonotype was counted many times. V usage is TRBV12-3 or TRBV12-4 and J usage is TRBJ1-1; possible D gene TRBD1, 6 bases. This CDR3 region has 13 residues. The V and J ends lost 7 bases and 9 bases respectively, with 18 bases between them. DNA of the CDR3: TGTGCCAGCAAACTAATAAGGACAGAAAAAGCTTTCTTT. This gives the protein CASKLIRTEKAFF.

The chain couples TRBV7-8 to TRBJ1-1; 7 bases map to TRBD1. Germline lookup yields CDR1 SGHVS and CDR2 FQNEAQ. V gave up 2 bases and J gave up 0 bases; unmatched junction bases: 6. The CDR3 length is 16 residues. Written as DNA, the CDR3 is TGTGCCAGCAGCTTACCAGGGACAGCCTTGAACACTGAAGCTTTCTTT. Amino acids: CASSLPGTALNTEAFF.

This clonotype has ten or more counts. The rearrangement uses TRBV7-8 and TRBJ2-1; weak D call: TRBD2 (6 bases). The CDR3 runs to 15 residues. Trimming took off 3 bases at V and 0 bases at J, with 9 bases between the two ends. Germline CDR1 SGHVS, CDR2 FQNEAQ. In DNA form, the CDR3 reads TGTGCCAGCAGCTTCCGGGGGAGCTCCTACAATGAGCAGTTCTTC. This encodes CASSFRGSSYNEQFF.

This clonotype was seen many times. This chain joins TRBV11-2 and TRBJ1-1; D may be TRBD1 (5 bases). Germline V gives CDR1 SGHAT, CDR2 FQNNGV. The CDR3 covers 15 residues. V was trimmed by 0 bases and J by 6 bases, leaving 14 bases between them. The CDR3 is CASSLEGGVFSEAFF. As DNA, the CDR3 is TGTGCCAGCAGCTTAGAGGGGGGGGTTTTCTCTGAAGCTTTCTTT. The full variable domain, its missing parts supplied by reference TRBV11-2 and TRBJ1-1, is EAGVAQSPRYKIIEKRQSVAFWCNPISGHATLYWYQQILGQGPKLLIQFQNNGVVDDSQLPKDRFSAERLKGVDSTLKIQPAKLEDSAVYLCASSLEGGVFSEAFFGQGTRLTVV.

This clonotype appeared many times. The rearrangement links TRBV5-1 to TRBJ2-1, with 8 bases that match TRBD1. V was pared by 3 bases and J by 5 bases, with 7 bases of the junction left unmatched. The germline CDR1 and CDR2 sequences are SGHRS and YFSETQ. The CDR3 has 15 residues. The CDR3 nucleotides are TGCGCCAGCAGCTCCCCGGGACAGGCAGACAATGAGCAGTTCTTC. Its protein is CASSSPGQADNEQFF.

In its sample, this clonotype was seen a few times. V gene TRBV20-1 combines with J gene TRBJ1-5, with TRBD1 matching over 7 bases. The CDR3 loop spans 14 amino acids. Germline assignment: CDR1 DFQATT and CDR2 SNEGSKA (reference sequence). Trimming at V came to 6 bases and at J to 6 bases, leaving 11 bases not matched to a gene. The CDR3 is CSAGGVIGRQPQHF. CDR3 DNA: TGCAGTGCAGGGGGCGTAATCGGGCGTCAGCCCCAGCATTTT.

This clonotype was seen more than once but under ten times. The chain links TRBV18 to TRBJ2-1; TRBD2 aligns across 12 bases. Germline lookup yields CDR1 KGHSH and CDR2 LQKENI. V trimming: 3 bases; J trimming: 5 bases; junction bases outside the gene matches: 5. This CDR3 region has 16 residues. The DNA of the CDR3 is TGTGCCAGCTCACCGCCCCCTAGCGGGGGGGACAATGAGCAGTTCTTC. Translating it yields CASSPPPSGGDNEQFF.

As regards this clonotype: A much larger clone lies one base from this, so it may be a read error. The V call is TRBV27, the J call TRBJ2-7; the D is unclear. Germline values: CDR1 MNHEY, CDR2 SMNVEV (reference sequence). V lost 6 bases, J lost 0 bases, and 15 bases lay in between. CDR3 length: 15 residues. The CDR3: CASSLLRARSYEQYF. As DNA, the CDR3 is TGTGCCAGCAGCCTACTAAGAGCGCGCTCCTACGAGCAGTACTTC.

The chain employs TRBV7-9 and TRBJ2-7; no clear D. Looked up from germline, CDR1 is SEHNR and CDR2 is FQNEAQ (reference sequence). The V gene lost 6 bases and the J gene lost 0 bases, with 12 bases spanning the gap. This CDR3 is built from 14 residues. The CDR3 DNA sequence: TGTGCCAGCAGTCGCCCGATAGGCTCCTACGAGCAGTACTTC. Translated, it gives CASSRPIGSYEQYF.

There are many counts of this clonotype. The chain has TRBV10-3 and TRBJ2-3; possibly TRBD2 for D (7 bases). Looked up from germline, CDR1 is ENHRY and CDR2 is SYGVKD. The V end was cut by 2 bases, the J end by 0 bases, with 12 bases between. CDR3 length equals 16 residues. CDR3 bases: TGTGCCATCAGTGAGGGCGGGGGCGCTAGCACAGATACGCAGTATTTT. Its translation: CAISEGGGASTDTQYF.

This clonotype was detected many times. The gene calls are TRBV10-3 and TRBJ2-3, with 8 bases lining up with TRBD1. The V gene end was trimmed by 1 base and the J gene end by 3 bases; junction bases not matched to a gene: 0. The CDR3 covers 14 residues. Germline values: CDR1 ENHRY, CDR2 SYGVKD. CDR3 region: CAISEYRGTDTQYF. Here the CDR3 DNA reads TGTGCCATCAGTGAGTACAGGGGGACAGATACGCAGTATTTT.

This clonotype was observed many times. This chain uses TRBV4-3 with TRBJ2-2, with 8 bases matching TRBD1. The CDR3 covers 14 residues. V was clipped by 3 bases and J by 6 bases; unmatched bases: 3. In germline, CDR1 is LGHNA, CDR2 YSLEER. The chain's CDR3 is CASSQDRVAGELFF. The CDR3 DNA sequence: TGCGCCAGCAGCCAGGACAGGGTGGCCGGGGAGCTGTTTTTT.

This clonotype was observed many times. The gene calls are TRBV5-1 and TRBJ2-2; D tentatively reads TRBD1 or TRBD2 (5 bases each). This CDR3 is built from 15 residues. Trimming left V 0 bases short and J 4 bases short, with 10 bases between. Germline loops: CDR1 SGHRS, CDR2 YFSETQ. For the CDR3, the DNA is TGCGCCAGCAGCTTGGACGGGACCCGCACCGGGGAGCTGTTTTTT. It yields the protein CASSLDGTRTGELFF.

This clonotype was seen a handful of times. The chain uses TRBV12-3 or TRBV12-4 and TRBJ1-6, with D maybe TRBD1 (5 bases). The CDR3 is made up of 15 amino acids. V lost 7 bases to trimming and J lost 7 bases, with 17 bases between them. The CDR3 spells CASMRYSGLNSPLHF. Here the CDR3 DNA reads TGTGCCAGCATGAGGTACTCGGGGCTAAATTCACCCCTCCACTTT.

This clonotype has ten or more counts. The V and J genes are TRBV28 and TRBJ2-2; 10 nucleotides line up with TRBD2. Trimming removed 6 bases from V and 2 bases from J; junction bases left unmatched: 6. Germline V gene data show CDR1 as MDHEN and CDR2 as SYDVKM. This CDR3 comprises 16 residues. The DNA of the CDR3 is TGTGCCAGCAGAAGAAGGACTAGCGGTAACACCGGGGAGCTGTTTTTT. It translates to CASRRRTSGNTGELFF.

V is TRBV11-1 and J is TRBJ2-5, with D perhaps matching TRBD2 (6 bases). The germline CDR1 and CDR2 sequences are SGHAT and FQDESV (reference sequence). The CDR3 covers 13 residues. Trimming removed 3 bases at V and 2 bases at J, with 7 bases between. CDR3 DNA sequence: TGTGCCAGCAGCTTTGCGGGACAAGAGACCCAGTACTTC. Protein sequence: CASSFAGQETQYF.